This T cell receptor beta chain was recovered during a study of tumor and adjacent non-tumor tissue in lung cancer. At the level of the study: Patients were aged about 31 to 85, 10 men and 4 to 6 women, stage I to III. Overall study results and limits: In normal lung, the top 100 clones were significantly more dominant than in tumor. Significantly higher TCR diversity was found in tumor than normal lung. Higher tumor TCR diversity was associated with shorter survival.

The template was RNA from unsorted bulk tissue. The library came from three nested PCR rounds adapted from ARM-PCR protocols. TCRdb re-analysed the multiplex PCR reads in MiXCR, keeping a single row per CDR3 protein. The profile shows roughly 220,000 distinct CDR3 sequences, about 71% of them singletons. The V gene's germline CDR1 is SGHNT and CDR2 YENEEA. This CDR3 has 15 amino acids. In regard to this clonotype: Its matching antigen is unknown. One end of the junction is discordant with germline, which a read error may explain.

The sequence came from a man aged 55-75 years with non-small cell lung cancer. The J gene is TRBJ2-4, the V gene TRBV11-3; tentatively, D is TRBD2 (6 bases). Sequences were obtained from lung tumor tissue. This CDR3 is CASSLGGDGKYIQYF. The DNA of the CDR3 is TGTGCCAGCAGCTTGGGCGGGGATGGCAAATACATTCAATACTTC.